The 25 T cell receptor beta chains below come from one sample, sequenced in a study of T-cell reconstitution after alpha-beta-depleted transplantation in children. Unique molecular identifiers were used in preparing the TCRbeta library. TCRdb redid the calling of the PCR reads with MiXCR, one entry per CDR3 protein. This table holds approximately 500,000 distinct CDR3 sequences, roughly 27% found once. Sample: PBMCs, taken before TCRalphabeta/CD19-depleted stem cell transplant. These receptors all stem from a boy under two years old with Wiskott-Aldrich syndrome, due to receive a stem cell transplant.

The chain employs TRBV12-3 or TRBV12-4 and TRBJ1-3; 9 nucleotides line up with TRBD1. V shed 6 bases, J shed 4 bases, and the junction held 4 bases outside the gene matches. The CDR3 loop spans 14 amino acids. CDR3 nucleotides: TGTGCCAGCAGACACAGGGGGCCGGGAAACACCATATATTTT. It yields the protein CASRHRGPGNTIYF.

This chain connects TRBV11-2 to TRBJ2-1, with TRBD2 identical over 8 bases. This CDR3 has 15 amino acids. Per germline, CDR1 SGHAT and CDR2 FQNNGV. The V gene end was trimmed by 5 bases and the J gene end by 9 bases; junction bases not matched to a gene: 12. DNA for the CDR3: TGTGCCAGCAGCCTATTACTTAGCGGGACCGGTGAGCAGTTCTTC. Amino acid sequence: CASSLLLSGTGEQFF.

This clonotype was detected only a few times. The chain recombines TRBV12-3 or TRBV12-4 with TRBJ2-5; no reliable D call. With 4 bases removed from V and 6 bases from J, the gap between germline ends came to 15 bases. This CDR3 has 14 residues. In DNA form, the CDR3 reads TGTGCCAGCAGTTCGACCGCCCCCGAAAAGACCCAGTACTTC. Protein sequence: CASSSTAPEKTQYF.

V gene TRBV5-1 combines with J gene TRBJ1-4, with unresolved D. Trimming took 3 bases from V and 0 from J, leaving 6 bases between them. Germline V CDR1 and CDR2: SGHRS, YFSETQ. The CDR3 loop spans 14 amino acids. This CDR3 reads CASSWQATNEKLFF. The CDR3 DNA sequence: TGCGCCAGCAGCTGGCAGGCAACTAATGAAAAACTGTTTTTT.

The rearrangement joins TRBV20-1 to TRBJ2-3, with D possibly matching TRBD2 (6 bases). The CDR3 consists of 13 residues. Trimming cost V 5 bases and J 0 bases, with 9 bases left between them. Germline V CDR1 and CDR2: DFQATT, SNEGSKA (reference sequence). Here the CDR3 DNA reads TGCAGTGCTCCTAGCGCCAGCACAGATACGCAGTATTTT. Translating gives CSAPSASTDTQYF.

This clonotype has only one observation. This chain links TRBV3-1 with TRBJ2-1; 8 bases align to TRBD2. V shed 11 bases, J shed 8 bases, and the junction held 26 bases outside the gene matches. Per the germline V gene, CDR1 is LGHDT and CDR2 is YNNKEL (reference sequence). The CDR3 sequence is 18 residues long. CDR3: CACCSGVPGLEVYDEQFF. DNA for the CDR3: TGTGCCTGCTGTTCGGGCGTGCCGGGACTAGAGGTATACGATGAGCAGTTCTTC.

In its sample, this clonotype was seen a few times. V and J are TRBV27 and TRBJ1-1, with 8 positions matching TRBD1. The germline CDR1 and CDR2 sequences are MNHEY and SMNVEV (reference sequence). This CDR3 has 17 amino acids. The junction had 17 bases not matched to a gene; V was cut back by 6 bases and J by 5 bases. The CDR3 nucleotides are TGTGCCAGCAGCCGCGACAGGGGTCACGTTTTGGAGACTGAAGCTTTCTTT. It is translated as CASSRDRGHVLETEAFF.

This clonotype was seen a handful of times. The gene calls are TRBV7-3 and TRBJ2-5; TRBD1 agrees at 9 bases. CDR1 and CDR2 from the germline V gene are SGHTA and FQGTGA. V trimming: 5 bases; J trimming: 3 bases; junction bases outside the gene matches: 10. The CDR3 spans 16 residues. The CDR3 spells CASSPRSGTGKETQYF. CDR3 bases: TGTGCCAGCAGCCCGCGGTCCGGGACAGGGAAAGAGACCCAGTACTTC.

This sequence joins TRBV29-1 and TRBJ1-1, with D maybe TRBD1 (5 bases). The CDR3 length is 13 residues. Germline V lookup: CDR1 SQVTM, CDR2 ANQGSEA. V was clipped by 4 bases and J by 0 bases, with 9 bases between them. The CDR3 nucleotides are TGCAGCGTTGGAAGACAGTTGAACACTGAAGCTTTCTTT. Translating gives CSVGRQLNTEAFF.

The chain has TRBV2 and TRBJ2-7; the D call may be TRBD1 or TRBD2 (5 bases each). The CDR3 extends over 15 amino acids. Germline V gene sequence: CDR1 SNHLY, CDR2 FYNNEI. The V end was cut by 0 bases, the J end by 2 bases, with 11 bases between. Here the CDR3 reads CASSEAGTETYEQYF. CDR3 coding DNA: TGTGCCAGCAGTGAAGCCGGGACGGAGACCTACGAGCAGTACTTC.

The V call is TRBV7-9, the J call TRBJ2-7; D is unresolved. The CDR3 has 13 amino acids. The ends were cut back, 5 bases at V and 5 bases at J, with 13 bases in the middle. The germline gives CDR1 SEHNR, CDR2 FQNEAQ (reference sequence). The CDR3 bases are TGTGCCAGCAGCCATCCCCCGCTCCACGAGCAGTACTTC. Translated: CASSHPPLHEQYF. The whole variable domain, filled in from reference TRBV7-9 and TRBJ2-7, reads DTGVSQNPRHKITKRGQNVTFRCDPISEHNRLYWYRQTLGQGPEFLTYFQNEAQLEKSRLLSDRFSAERPKGSFSTLEIQRTEQGDSAMYLCASSHPPLHEQYFGPGTRLTVT.

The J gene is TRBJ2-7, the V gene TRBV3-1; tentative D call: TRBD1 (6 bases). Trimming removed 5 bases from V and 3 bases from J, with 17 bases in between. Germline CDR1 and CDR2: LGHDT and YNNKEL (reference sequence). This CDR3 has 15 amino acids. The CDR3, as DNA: TGTGCCAGCAGCAGCCTCAGGGGACCATACTACGAGCAGTACTTC. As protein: CASSSLRGPYYEQYF.

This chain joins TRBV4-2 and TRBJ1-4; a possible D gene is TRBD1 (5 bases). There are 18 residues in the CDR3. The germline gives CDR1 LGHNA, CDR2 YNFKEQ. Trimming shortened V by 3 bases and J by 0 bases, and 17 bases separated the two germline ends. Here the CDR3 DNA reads TGTGCCAGCAGCCAGGGGCATGGACGGAGTGCAACTAATGAAAAACTGTTTTTT. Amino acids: CASSQGHGRSATNEKLFF.

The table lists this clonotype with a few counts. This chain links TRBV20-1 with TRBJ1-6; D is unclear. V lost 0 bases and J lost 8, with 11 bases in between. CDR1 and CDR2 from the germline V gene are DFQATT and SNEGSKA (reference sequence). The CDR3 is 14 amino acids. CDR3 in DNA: TGCAGTGCTAGAGATATCGGCGGGGATTCACCCCTCCACTTT. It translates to CSARDIGGDSPLHF.

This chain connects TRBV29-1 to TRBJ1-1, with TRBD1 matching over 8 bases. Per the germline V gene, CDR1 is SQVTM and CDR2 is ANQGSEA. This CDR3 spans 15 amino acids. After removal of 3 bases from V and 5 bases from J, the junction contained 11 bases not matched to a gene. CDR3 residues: CSVEGAGRGLTEAFF. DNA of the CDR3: TGCAGCGTTGAGGGGGCGGGCAGGGGGCTTACTGAAGCTTTCTTT.

The CDR3 loop reads CASSNSWTGWEEKLFF. CDR3 bases: TGTGCCAGCAGTAACAGCTGGACAGGGTGGGAGGAAAAACTGTTTTTT. The chain recombines TRBV12-3 or TRBV12-4 with TRBJ1-4; TRBD1 matches at 8 bases. V was clipped by 5 bases and J by 8 bases; unmatched bases: 13. This CDR3 region has 16 residues.

DNA of the CDR3: TGTGCCAGCAGTTTATGGGAAATCTATAATTCACCCCTCCACTTT. Its protein is CASSLWEIYNSPLHF. The gene calls are TRBV28 and TRBJ1-6, with D unclear. This CDR3 is 15 amino acids long. The ends were cut back, 0 bases at V and 3 bases at J, with 6 bases in the middle. Germline-derived CDR1 and CDR2 are MDHEN and SYDVKM.

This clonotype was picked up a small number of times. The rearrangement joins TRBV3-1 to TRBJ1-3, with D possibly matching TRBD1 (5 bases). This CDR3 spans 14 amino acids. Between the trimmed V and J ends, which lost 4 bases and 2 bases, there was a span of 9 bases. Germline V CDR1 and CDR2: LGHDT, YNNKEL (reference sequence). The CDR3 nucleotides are TGTGCCAGCAGCCCACAGGACGCTGGAAACACCATATATTTT. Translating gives CASSPQDAGNTIYF.

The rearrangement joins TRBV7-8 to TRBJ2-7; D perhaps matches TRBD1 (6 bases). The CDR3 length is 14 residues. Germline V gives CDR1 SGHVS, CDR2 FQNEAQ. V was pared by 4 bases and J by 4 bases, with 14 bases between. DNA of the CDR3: TGTGCCAGCAGCTCTGACAGGCGAAATTACGAGCAGTACTTC. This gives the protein CASSSDRRNYEQYF.

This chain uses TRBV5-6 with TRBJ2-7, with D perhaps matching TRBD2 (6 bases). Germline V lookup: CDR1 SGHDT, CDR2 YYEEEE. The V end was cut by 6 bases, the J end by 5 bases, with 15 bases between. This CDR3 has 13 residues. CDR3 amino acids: CASNMWTGDEQYF. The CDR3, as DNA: TGTGCCAGCAACATGTGGACGGGGGACGAGCAGTACTTC. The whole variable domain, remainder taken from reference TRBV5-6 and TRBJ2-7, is DAGVTQSPTHLIKTRGQQVTLRCSPKSGHDTVSWYQQALGQGPQFIFQYYEEEERQRGNFPDRFSGHQFPNYSSELNVNALLLGDSALYLCASNMWTGDEQYFGPGTRLTVT.

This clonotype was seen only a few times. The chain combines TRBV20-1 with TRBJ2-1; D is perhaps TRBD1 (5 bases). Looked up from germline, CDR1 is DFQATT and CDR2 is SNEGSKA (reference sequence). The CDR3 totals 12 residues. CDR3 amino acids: CTPHQGGNEQFF. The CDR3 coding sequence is TGCACCCCACACCAGGGTGGCAATGAGCAGTTCTTC.

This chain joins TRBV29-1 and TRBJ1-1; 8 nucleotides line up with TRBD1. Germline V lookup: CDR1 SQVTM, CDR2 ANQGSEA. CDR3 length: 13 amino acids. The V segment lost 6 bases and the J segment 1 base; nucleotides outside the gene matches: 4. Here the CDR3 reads CSVGTGKNTEAFF. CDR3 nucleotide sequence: TGCAGCGTGGGGACAGGCAAGAACACTGAAGCTTTCTTT.

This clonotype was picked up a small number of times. DNA of the CDR3: TGTGCCAGCAGCTTCACTAGGAGCGACAATGAGCAGTTCTTC. It is translated as CASSFTRSDNEQFF. The rearrangement uses TRBV12-3 or TRBV12-4 and TRBJ2-1, with D possibly matching TRBD2 (5 bases). This CDR3 has 14 amino acids. Between the trimmed V and J ends, which lost 6 bases and 5 bases, there was a span of 14 bases.

The CDR3 sequence: CASSRGTGQETQYF. The CDR3 DNA sequence: TGCGCCAGCAGCCGTGGGACAGGCCAAGAGACCCAGTACTTC. The rearrangement uses TRBV5-1 and TRBJ2-5; 8 nucleotides agree with TRBD1. The CDR3 has 14 amino acids. V gave up 4 bases and J gave up 1 base; unmatched junction bases: 3. Per germline, CDR1 SGHRS and CDR2 YFSETQ. The full variable domain, its missing parts supplied by reference TRBV5-1 and TRBJ2-5, is KAGVTQTPRYLIKTRGQQVTLSCSPISGHRSVSWYQQTPGQGLQFLFEYFSETQRNKGNFPGRFSGRQFSNSRSEMNVSTLELGDSALYLCASSRGTGQETQYFGPGTRLLVL.

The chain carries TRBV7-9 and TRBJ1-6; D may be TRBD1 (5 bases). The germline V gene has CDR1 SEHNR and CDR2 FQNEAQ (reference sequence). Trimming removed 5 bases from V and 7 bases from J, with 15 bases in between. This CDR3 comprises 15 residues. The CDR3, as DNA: TGTGCCAGCAGCCCCTCCGCCGGGGGAAATTCACCCCTCCACTTT. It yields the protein CASSPSAGGNSPLHF.